This T cell receptor (beta chain) appears in the sequencing data of a study of T-cell memory formation after mild COVID-19. The study's findings and limits: What remained unconfirmed was the SARS-CoV-2 specificity of second-wave clones peaking on day 37.

This clonotype showed up many times. As yet, its antigen is unknown. Amplification by 5'RACE using constant-segment primers produced TCR alpha and TCR beta cDNA libraries that carried sample barcodes and UMIs. MiXCR, run by TCRdb on the 5' RACE reads, gives a single entry per CDR3 protein. This table has 25,000 to 35,000 distinct CDR3 sequences, approximately 7.4% appearing once. The germline gives CDR1 MNHEY, CDR2 SVGEGT. The CDR3 loop spans 13 amino acids. V gave up 0 bases and J gave up 15 bases, with 12 bases separating them. Sequenced: PBMCs or a T cell subset sorted from them (not recorded which). The TCR comes from an adult woman who had mild COVID-19 (a few samples of this study predate the infection). Cell type and time point are not known. V and J are TRBV6-2 or TRBV6-3 and TRBJ1-6; D call uncertain. The CDR3 sequence: CASSYSTNRLLHF. The CDR3 bases are TGTGCCAGCAGTTACTCCACAAACCGTCTCCTCCACTTT.